This TCR beta chain was captured in a study of cytomegalovirus exposure and HLA in healthy donors. Study-wide background: As an earlier analysis found, about 190 million T cells yielded some 120 million unique TCR beta sequences. The study, taken as a whole, reports: TCR association rates varied by HLA locus in a later analysis, with DRB1 highest and HLA-C lowest. Judged likely to be a sequencing artifact was a cluster of highly shared sequence variants.

The V end lost 3 bases, the J end lost 4 bases, and 13 bases lay between the germline ends. Germline lookup yields CDR1 SGHVS and CDR2 FNYEAQ. The CDR3 is made up of 14 amino acids. This clone appeared a few times. The antigen remains undetermined. At sampling all donors were nominally healthy, likely with unrecorded immune exposures. The PCR had 60 Vbeta and 13 Jbeta primers. The repertoire was sequenced with immunoSEQ multiplex PCR; TCRdb's copy has only in-frame clones and lacks some. The sample lists roughly 130,000 clones, about 71% occurring once. The receptor's source is an older woman in good health and CMV-seropositive. The chain employs TRBV7-6 and TRBJ2-7; D might be TRBD1 (6 bases). The sequenced sample consisted of PBMCs. This CDR3 is CASSLGQTGYEQYF. As DNA, the CDR3 is TGTGCCAGCAGCTTGGGACAAACGGGTTACGAGCAGTACTTC.